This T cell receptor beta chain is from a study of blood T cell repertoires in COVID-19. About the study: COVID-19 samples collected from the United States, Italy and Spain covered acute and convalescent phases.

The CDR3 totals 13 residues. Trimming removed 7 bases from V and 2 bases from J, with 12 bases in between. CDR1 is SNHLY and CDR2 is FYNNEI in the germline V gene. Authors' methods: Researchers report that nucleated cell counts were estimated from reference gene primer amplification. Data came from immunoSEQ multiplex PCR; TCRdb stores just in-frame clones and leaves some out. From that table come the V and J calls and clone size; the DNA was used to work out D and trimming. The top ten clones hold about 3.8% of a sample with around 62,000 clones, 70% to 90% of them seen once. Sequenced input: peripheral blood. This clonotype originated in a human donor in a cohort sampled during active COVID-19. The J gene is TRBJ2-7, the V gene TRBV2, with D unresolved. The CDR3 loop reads CASKRDFTYEQYF. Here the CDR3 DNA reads TGTGCCAGCAAACGCGACTTCACCTACGAGCAGTACTTC.